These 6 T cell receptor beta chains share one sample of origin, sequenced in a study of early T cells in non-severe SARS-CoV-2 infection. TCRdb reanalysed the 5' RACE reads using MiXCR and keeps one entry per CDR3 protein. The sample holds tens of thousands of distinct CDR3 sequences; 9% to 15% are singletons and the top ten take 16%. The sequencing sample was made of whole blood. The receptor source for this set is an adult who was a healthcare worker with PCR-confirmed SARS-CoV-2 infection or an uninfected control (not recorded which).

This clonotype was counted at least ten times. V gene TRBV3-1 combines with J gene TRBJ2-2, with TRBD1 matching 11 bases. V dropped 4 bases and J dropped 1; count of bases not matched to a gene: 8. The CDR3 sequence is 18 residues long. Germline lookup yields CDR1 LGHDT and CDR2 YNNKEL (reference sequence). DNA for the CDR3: TGTGCCAGCAGCCCCTCCGGACAGGGGGCTATGAACACCGGGGAGCTGTTTTTT. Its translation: CASSPSGQGAMNTGELFF.

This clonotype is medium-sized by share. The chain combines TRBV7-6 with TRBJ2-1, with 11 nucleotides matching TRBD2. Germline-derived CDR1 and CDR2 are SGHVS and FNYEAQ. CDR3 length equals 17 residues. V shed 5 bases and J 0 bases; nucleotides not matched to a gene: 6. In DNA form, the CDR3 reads TGTGCCAGCAGCACGGGACTAGCGGATAGCTCCTACAATGAGCAGTTCTTC. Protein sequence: CASSTGLADSSYNEQFF.

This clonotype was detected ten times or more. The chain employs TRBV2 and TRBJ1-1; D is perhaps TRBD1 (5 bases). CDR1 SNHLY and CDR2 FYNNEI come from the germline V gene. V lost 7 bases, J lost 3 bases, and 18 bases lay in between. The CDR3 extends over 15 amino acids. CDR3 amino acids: CASMGQGQAYTEAFF. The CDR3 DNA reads TGTGCCAGCATGGGGCAAGGCCAGGCCTACACTGAAGCTTTCTTT.

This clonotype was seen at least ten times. CDR3 sequence: CASLAGTHRGDEQFF. The CDR3 coding sequence is TGTGCCAGCCTCGCTGGGACCCACAGGGGGGATGAGCAGTTCTTC. The chain links TRBV6-2 or TRBV6-3 to TRBJ2-1; 8 bases are shared with TRBD1. CDR3 length equals 15 residues. Germline values: CDR1 MNHEY, CDR2 SVGEGT. Trimming at V came to 8 bases and at J to 8 bases, leaving 14 bases not matched to a gene.

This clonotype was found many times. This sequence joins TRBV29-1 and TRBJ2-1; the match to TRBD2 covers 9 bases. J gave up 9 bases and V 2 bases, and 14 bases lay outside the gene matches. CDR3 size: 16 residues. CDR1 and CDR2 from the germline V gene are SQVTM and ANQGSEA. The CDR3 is CSVENPLAGTRGEQFF. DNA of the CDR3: TGCAGCGTTGAAAACCCGCTAGCGGGGACCCGGGGTGAGCAGTTCTTC.

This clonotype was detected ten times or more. The CDR3 reads CASSYSGSHLHF. In nucleotides, the CDR3 is TGTGCCAGCAGTTACTCGGGGTCTCACCTCCACTTT. The chain has TRBV6-2 or TRBV6-3 and TRBJ1-6; D is unclear. V was pared by 0 bases and J by 15 bases, with 9 bases between. The germline CDR1 and CDR2 sequences are MNHEY and SVGEGT. The CDR3 totals 12 residues.